These 18 T cell receptor beta chains were all obtained from the same sample, sequenced in a study of shared clonotypes between healthy human individuals. Clones were read by immunoSEQ multiplex PCR, and TCRdb kept only the in-frame ones, dropping some. The sample lists hundreds of thousands of clones, approximately 96% occurring once. Terminally differentiated effector memory CD45RA+ cells were excluded by CCR7 positive selection of CD45RO-negative cells. Sequenced input: naive CD8+ T cells sorted from blood. These TCRs come from a woman aged 25 to 45 in good health.

This chain uses TRBV19 with TRBJ1-5; 9 bases are a match to TRBD1. Per the germline V gene, CDR1 is LNHDA and CDR2 is SQIVND (reference sequence). The CDR3 has 18 amino acids. V dropped 4 bases and J dropped 2; count of bases not matched to a gene: 12. In DNA, the CDR3 is TGTGCCAGTAGTACCCCGACCTTAAGACAGGGGGGCAATCAGCCCCAGCATTTT. This codes for CASSTPTLRQGGNQPQHF.

J is TRBJ2-5 and V is TRBV2; weak D call: TRBD2 (5 bases). The CDR3 is made up of 18 amino acids. With 3 bases removed from V and 2 bases from J, the gap between germline ends came to 22 bases. Germline CDR1 SNHLY, CDR2 FYNNEI. This CDR3 is CASSEDLSGRGGQETQYF. The CDR3 region has the DNA TGTGCCAGCAGTGAGGACCTCTCGGGCCGGGGTGGGCAAGAGACCCAGTACTTC. The entire variable domain, with the rest obtained from reference TRBV2 and TRBJ2-5, is as follows: EPEVTQTPSHQVTQMGQEVILRCVPISNHLYFYWYRQILGQKVEFLVSFYNNEISEKSEIFDDQFSVERPDGSNFTLKIRSTKLEDSAMYFCASSEDLSGRGGQETQYFGPGTRLLVL.

V is TRBV27 and J is TRBJ1-1; tentative D call: TRBD1 (5 bases). The CDR3 loop spans 14 amino acids. CDR1 MNHEY and CDR2 SMNVEV come from the germline V gene (reference sequence). Deletions cut 3 bases from V and 4 bases from J, with 12 bases between. This CDR3 reads CASSFVGASTEAFF. The CDR3 DNA follows: TGTGCCAGCAGTTTTGTCGGGGCCTCCACTGAAGCTTTCTTT.

The CDR3 sequence is CASEAGTGYEQYF. The DNA of the CDR3 is TGCGCCAGTGAGGCAGGGACCGGCTACGAGCAGTACTTC. The J gene is TRBJ2-7, the V gene TRBV10-1; D possibly matches TRBD1 or TRBD2 (5 bases each). The CDR3 covers 13 residues. Germline V CDR1 and CDR2: WNHNN, SYGVQD (reference sequence). Trimming removed 9 bases from V and 3 bases from J, with 15 bases in between.

The chain uses TRBV25-1 and TRBJ1-3; D is unresolved. CDR1 and CDR2 from the germline V gene are MGHDK and SYGVNS. Trimming shortened V by 3 bases and J by 2 bases, and 8 bases separated the two germline ends. The CDR3 is 14 amino acids. The CDR3 DNA reads as TGTGCCAGCAGTGATTGGGCAACTGGAAACACCATATATTTT. As protein: CASSDWATGNTIYF.

The rearrangement joins TRBV28 to TRBJ1-5, with D uncertain. V was cut by 7 bases and J by 7 bases, with 14 bases left in between. CDR3 length: 13 residues. From germline, CDR1 is MDHEN and CDR2 SYDVKM. This CDR3 is CASTILGNQPQHF. The CDR3 coding sequence is TGTGCCAGCACCATACTAGGGAACCAGCCCCAGCATTTT.

This clone is a singleton in its sample. V usage is TRBV19 and J usage is TRBJ1-2; D is possibly TRBD1 (5 bases). Germline CDR1 reads LNHDA; CDR2 reads SQIVND (reference sequence). V was cut by 9 bases and J by 4 bases, with 9 bases left in between. This CDR3 has 11 amino acids. The CDR3: CASGGIYGYTF. The CDR3 DNA is TGTGCCAGCGGGGGGATCTATGGCTACACCTTC.

There are a few counts of this clone. The chain links TRBV9 to TRBJ1-5, with TRBD1 identical over 9 bases. This CDR3 region has 17 residues. CDR1 and CDR2 (germline): SGDLS, YYNGEE. With V trimmed by 0 bases and J by 6 bases, 10 bases remained unmatched. The CDR3 DNA follows: TGTGCCAGCAGCGTAGGTCCGGACAGGGGATTTGGTCAGCCCCAGCATTTT. It translates to CASSVGPDRGFGQPQHF.

With regard to this clone: This sample also contains other DNA sequences that code for the same CDR3. The J gene is TRBJ1-1, the V gene TRBV28; D not resolved. CDR1 and CDR2 (germline): MDHEN, SYDVKM. V was pared by 2 bases and J by 2 bases, with 6 bases between. This CDR3 spans 13 amino acids. CDR3 DNA sequence: TGTGCCAGCAGTTTAGGTGGAAACACTGAAGCTTTCTTT. Protein: CASSLGGNTEAFF. The full variable domain, its missing parts supplied by reference TRBV28 and TRBJ1-1, is DVKVTQSSRYLVKRTGEKVFLECVQDMDHENMFWYRQDPGLGLRLIYFSYDVKMKEKGDIPEGYSVSREKKERFSLILESASTNQTSMYLCASSLGGNTEAFFGQGTRLTVV.

This clone was picked up one time. The chain employs TRBV7-9 and TRBJ2-1; no definite D call. The CDR3 covers 15 residues. V shed 2 bases and J shed 0 bases, with 8 bases lying between them. The V gene's germline CDR1 is SEHNR and CDR2 FQNEAQ (reference sequence). The CDR3 DNA reads as TGTGCCAGCAGCTTAACCGCTAGCTCCTACAATGAGCAGTTCTTC. Protein sequence: CASSLTASSYNEQFF.

V usage is TRBV4-2 and J usage is TRBJ2-2; D is unclear. The germline CDR1 and CDR2 sequences are LGHNA and YNFKEQ. V dropped 0 bases and J dropped 2 bases, with 7 bases sitting between them. The CDR3 sequence is 15 residues long. CDR3 region: CASSQERSNTGELFF. The CDR3 bases are TGTGCCAGCAGCCAAGAAAGGTCCAACACCGGGGAGCTGTTTTTT.

The rearrangement joins TRBV25-1 to TRBJ1-1; D possibly corresponds to TRBD1 (5 bases). CDR3 size: 17 residues. The germline V gene has CDR1 MGHDK and CDR2 SYGVNS. V dropped 6 bases and J dropped 1 base, with 21 bases sitting between them. The CDR3 DNA sequence: TGTGCCAGCAGACCCTCGCAGGGTCCCGGAAAGAACACTGAAGCTTTCTTT. This codes for CASRPSQGPGKNTEAFF.

The chain employs TRBV27 and TRBJ2-7; D is perhaps TRBD1 (7 bases). Trimming pared 8 bases from V and 4 bases from J, leaving 30 bases between. This CDR3 contains 18 residues. Germline V gene data show CDR1 as MNHEY and CDR2 as SMNVEV (reference sequence). DNA of the CDR3: TGTGCCAGCGCTCCGGGGCAGGGGGAGGTTCTGGCCCCATACGAGCAGTACTTC. Residues: CASAPGQGEVLAPYEQYF.

Written as DNA, the CDR3 is TGTGCCAGCGGGGTACCCACCGGGGAGCTGTTTTTT. Translation: CASGVPTGELFF. The gene calls are TRBV11-3 and TRBJ2-2; D gene ambiguous. Germline V CDR1 and CDR2: SGHNT, YENEEA. V dropped 8 bases and J dropped 4 bases, with 8 bases sitting between them. This CDR3 comprises 12 residues.

The V gene is TRBV5-6, the J gene TRBJ2-7, with 12 bases lining up with TRBD2. Germline lookup yields CDR1 SGHDT and CDR2 YYEEEE. This CDR3 is built from 15 residues. J was trimmed by 3 bases and V by 3 bases; bases with no gene match: 4. The DNA of the CDR3 is TGTGCCAGCAGCTGGACTAGCGGGAATATCTACGAGCAGTACTTC. Its protein product is CASSWTSGNIYEQYF.

The DNA for the CDR3 is TGCAGCGGCAGGGAGACAAACACAGATACGCAGTATTTT. It specifies CSGRETNTDTQYF. This chain uses TRBV29-1 with TRBJ2-3; the D call may be TRBD1 or TRBD2 (5 bases each). This CDR3 has 13 amino acids. Germline CDR1 reads SQVTM; CDR2 reads ANQGSEA. Deletions cut 7 bases from V and 2 bases from J, with 13 bases between.

For this clone: This specimen includes other DNA sequences encoding the same CDR3. The chain uses TRBV9 and TRBJ2-1, with D hard to call. Germline CDR1 reads SGDLS; CDR2 reads YYNGEE. With 0 bases removed from V and 2 bases from J, the gap between germline ends came to 9 bases. The CDR3 has 15 amino acids. CDR3 region: CASSVGGEAYNEQFF. The CDR3 DNA is TGTGCCAGCAGCGTAGGGGGTGAGGCCTACAATGAGCAGTTCTTC.

V and J are TRBV5-8 and TRBJ2-7; D is possibly TRBD1 (6 bases). Deletions cut 3 bases from V and 3 bases from J, with 19 bases between. The CDR3 totals 16 residues. Germline values: CDR1 SGHTS, CDR2 YDEGEE. This CDR3 is CASSSYEWAGDYEQYF. The CDR3 coding sequence is TGTGCCAGCAGCTCGTATGAGTGGGCAGGGGACTACGAGCAGTACTTC.